This entry lists 2 T cell receptor beta chains sequenced from one sample in a study of cytomegalovirus exposure and HLA in healthy donors. Clones were read by immunoSEQ multiplex PCR, and TCRdb kept only the in-frame ones, dropping some. The sample shows over 150,000 clones, around 84% of them seen only once. Source material: PBMCs. The receptors were gathered from a woman aged 30 to 39 in good health and CMV-seropositive.

Comment on this clone: Other DNA sequences from this sample encode an identical CDR3 as well. The rearrangement joins TRBV2 to TRBJ2-7; D call uncertain. The CDR3 covers 11 residues. Trimming pared 7 bases from V and 3 bases from J, leaving 7 bases between. The germline V gene has CDR1 SNHLY and CDR2 FYNNEI. CDR3 DNA: TGTGCCAGCATTTCCGGCTACGAGCAGTACTTC. This translates into CASISGYEQYF. The full variable domain, with the rest looked up from reference TRBV2 and TRBJ2-7, is EPEVTQTPSHQVTQMGQEVILRCVPISNHLYFYWYRQILGQKVEFLVSFYNNEISEKSEIFDDQFSVERPDGSNFTLKIRSTKLEDSAMYFCASISGYEQYFGPGTRLTVT.

The V call is TRBV27, the J call TRBJ1-1, with 7 nucleotides matching TRBD1. CDR1 and CDR2 (germline): MNHEY, SMNVEV (reference sequence). This CDR3 region has 14 residues. With 5 bases clipped from V and 3 bases from J, the junction kept 6 bases outside the gene matches. The CDR3: CASSTDRVDTEAFF. Written as DNA, the CDR3 is TGTGCCAGCAGTACTGACAGGGTAGACACTGAAGCTTTCTTT.